A single sample is the source of the 23 T cell receptor beta chains below, sequenced in a study of cytomegalovirus exposure and HLA in healthy donors. A multiplex PCR was run with 60 Vbeta primers and 13 Jbeta primers. Clones were read by immunoSEQ multiplex PCR, and TCRdb kept only the in-frame ones, dropping some. The data show 200,000 or so clones, 82% seen once. The sample comprised PBMCs. These receptor sequences come from a boy younger than 10 in good health and CMV-seronegative.

In DNA form, the CDR3 reads TGTGCCAGTAGTTACCGGGACAGGGGGCCGATGAACACTGAAGCTTTCTTT. The encoded protein is CASSYRDRGPMNTEAFF. The chain is built from TRBV19 and TRBJ1-1; 12 nucleotides match TRBD1. Germline V gene lookup returns CDR1 LNHDA and CDR2 SQIVND (reference sequence). The trim removed 5 bases at V and 0 bases at J, leaving 7 bases unmatched. There are 17 residues in the CDR3.

The CDR3 sequence: CATSDRGNSPLHF. The CDR3, as DNA: TGTGCCACATCGGACAGGGGTAATTCACCCCTCCACTTT. This chain joins TRBV19 and TRBJ1-6, with 9 nucleotides matching TRBD1. V shed 10 bases, J shed 6 bases, and the junction held 4 bases outside the gene matches. The germline gives CDR1 LNHDA, CDR2 SQIVND (reference sequence). The CDR3 runs to 13 residues.

This clone occurred a few times. The rearrangement joins TRBV7-3 to TRBJ2-1; 7 bases are shared with TRBD1. This CDR3 has 15 residues. Germline CDR1 SGHTA, CDR2 FQGTGA. V lost 5 bases, J lost 5 bases, and 9 bases stayed unmatched. CDR3 in amino acids: CASSNRGYPDNEQFF. The CDR3 DNA is TGTGCCAGCAGCAACAGGGGTTACCCCGACAATGAGCAGTTCTTC.

The CDR3: CASSHTSGGPDEQFF. The CDR3 DNA is TGCGCCAGCAGCCACACTAGCGGGGGGCCGGATGAGCAGTTCTTC. V usage is TRBV4-3 and J usage is TRBJ2-1; TRBD2 aligns across 12 bases. V was clipped by 3 bases and J by 8 bases; unmatched bases: 5. This CDR3 has 15 amino acids. CDR1 is LGHNA and CDR2 is YSLEER in the germline V gene.

V gene TRBV19 combines with J gene TRBJ2-7, with D maybe TRBD1 (6 bases). V lost 6 bases to trimming and J lost 4 bases, with 13 bases between them. This CDR3 region has 13 residues. In germline, CDR1 is LNHDA, CDR2 SQIVND (reference sequence). For the CDR3, the DNA is TGTGCCAGTAGACCACAGGGCCTATACGAGCAGTACTTC. It translates to CASRPQGLYEQYF.

This chain uses TRBV5-6 with TRBJ1-1; no clear D gene. The CDR3 contains 14 residues. The germline CDR1 and CDR2 sequences are SGHDT and YYEEEE. V was pared by 2 bases and J by 3 bases, with 11 bases between. CDR3 loop: CASSFGGSDTEAFF. The CDR3 DNA is TGTGCCAGCAGCTTTGGAGGGTCGGACACTGAAGCTTTCTTT.

The CDR3 sequence is CASSYSTGGDYGYTF. The CDR3 nucleotides are TGTGCCAGCAGTTACTCGACAGGGGGCGACTATGGCTACACCTTC. This chain uses TRBV6-7 with TRBJ1-2; the match to TRBD1 covers 10 bases. TRBV6-7 is given ORF status, its function remaining uncertain. The CDR3 is 15 residues long. J gave up 3 bases and V 0 bases, and 1 base lay outside the gene matches.

The chain employs TRBV11-2 and TRBJ1-1; D is ambiguous. V was pared by 5 bases and J by 11 bases, with 18 bases between. Germline CDR1 reads SGHAT; CDR2 reads FQNNGV. The CDR3 has 13 amino acids. The CDR3 coding sequence is TGTGCCAGCAGCCCGGTTGAACAGTCTGTGGCTTTCTTT. Amino acids: CASSPVEQSVAFF.

The count of this clone is one. This sequence joins TRBV7-3 and TRBJ2-1; 14 bases map to TRBD2. Losses at the gene ends were 3 bases for V and 4 bases for J; bases not matched to a gene: 2. The CDR3 length is 16 residues. Per the germline V gene, CDR1 is SGHTA and CDR2 is FQGTGA. The CDR3 spells CASSFGTSGGYNEQFF. As DNA, the CDR3 is TGTGCCAGCAGCTTCGGGACTAGCGGGGGTTACAATGAGCAGTTCTTC.

The chain employs TRBV30 and TRBJ2-6; TRBD2 agrees at 10 bases. The CDR3 extends over 17 amino acids. Losses at the gene ends were 4 bases for V and 3 bases for J; bases not matched to a gene: 9. Looked up from germline, CDR1 is GTSNPN and CDR2 is SVGIG (reference sequence). The CDR3 coding sequence is TGTGCCTGGAATCCCCAGCGGGGGGGGTTTGGGGCCAACGTCCTGACTTTC. As protein: CAWNPQRGGFGANVLTF.

The chain couples TRBV4-1 to TRBJ2-3; TRBD2 aligns across 14 bases. V lost 4 bases to trimming and J lost 2 bases; unmatched junction nucleotides: 20. Germline CDR1 MGHRA, CDR2 YSYEKL. The CDR3 contains 22 residues. The chain's CDR3 is CASSLGLAGGEIPPRVTDTQYF. CDR3 coding DNA: TGCGCCAGCAGCCTTGGACTAGCGGGGGGCGAAATTCCCCCGAGGGTCACAGATACGCAGTATTTT.

The chain employs TRBV25-1 and TRBJ1-6; D gene uncertain. The germline V gene encodes CDR1 MGHDK and CDR2 SYGVNS. The germline V and J ends were trimmed by 1 base and 4 bases, with 8 bases remaining between them. The CDR3 extends over 15 amino acids. CDR3 sequence reads: CASSESGPYNSPLHF. The CDR3 bases are TGTGCCAGCAGTGAATCTGGGCCGTATAATTCACCCCTCCACTTT.

The rearrangement links TRBV4-3 to TRBJ2-7, with a possible D match to TRBD2 (6 bases). The CDR3 runs to 15 residues. Per germline, CDR1 LGHNA and CDR2 YSLEER. V gave up 0 bases and J gave up 1 base, with 10 bases separating them. The CDR3 spells CASSQEREASYEQYF. CDR3 sequence (DNA): TGCGCCAGCAGCCAAGAAAGGGAGGCTTCCTACGAGCAGTACTTC.

The chain recombines TRBV4-2 with TRBJ2-5, with 7 bases lining up with TRBD1. V trimming: 2 bases; J trimming: 2 bases; junction bases outside the gene matches: 11. CDR1 LGHNA and CDR2 YNFKEQ come from the germline V gene. The CDR3 length is 17 residues. The DNA of the CDR3 is TGTGCCAGCAGCCAAAGCGTTATAGGGACAGTACAAGAGACCCAGTACTTC. Translation: CASSQSVIGTVQETQYF.

V gene TRBV7-3 combines with J gene TRBJ2-5; 8 bases are a match to TRBD1. The CDR3 consists of 17 residues. V lost 5 bases and J lost 5; bases outside the gene matches: 16. CDR1 SGHTA and CDR2 FQGTGA come from the germline V gene. The CDR3 is CASSKNGARGREETQYF. CDR3 nucleotide sequence: TGTGCCAGCAGCAAAAATGGGGCCAGGGGGCGCGAGGAGACCCAGTACTTC.

The chain carries TRBV5-8 and TRBJ2-3, with unresolved D. V was shortened by 4 bases and J by 0 bases, with 9 bases between the two germline ends. CDR1 is SGHTS and CDR2 is YDEGEE in the germline V gene. The length of the CDR3 is 14 residues. The CDR3: CASSPARSTDTQYF. For the CDR3, the DNA is TGTGCCAGCAGCCCGGCCAGGAGCACAGATACGCAGTATTTT. The full variable domain, its missing parts supplied by reference TRBV5-8 and TRBJ2-3, is EAGVTQSPTHLIKTRGQQATLRCSPISGHTSVYWYQQALGLGLQFLLWYDEGEERNRGNFPPRFSGRQFPNYSSELNVNALELEDSALYLCASSPARSTDTQYFGPGTRLTVL.

The chain is built from TRBV11-3 and TRBJ2-2; perhaps TRBD1 as D (5 bases). CDR1 SGHNT and CDR2 YENEEA come from the germline V gene. The CDR3 runs to 13 residues. The V end was cut by 5 bases, the J end by 4 bases, with 8 bases between. The CDR3 spells CASSAGPTGELFF. CDR3 coding DNA: TGTGCCAGCAGCGCAGGGCCCACCGGGGAGCTGTTTTTT.

This chain links TRBV4-1 with TRBJ2-3; 7 nucleotides agree with TRBD2. The germline CDR1 and CDR2 sequences are MGHRA and YSYEKL. With V trimmed by 4 bases and J by 6 bases, 13 bases remained unmatched. The CDR3 extends over 16 amino acids. This CDR3 is CASSPRGVTNADTQYF. The CDR3 DNA is TGCGCCAGCAGCCCCCGGGGGGTCACCAACGCGGATACGCAGTATTTT.

This chain uses TRBV27 with TRBJ2-5; 10 bases are shared with TRBD2. The germline V gene encodes CDR1 MNHEY and CDR2 SMNVEV (reference sequence). The CDR3 runs 15 residues. V gave up 3 bases and J gave up 3 bases; unmatched junction bases: 4. CDR3 sequence (DNA): TGTGCCAGCAGTTTGCAAGCGGGGGGGGAAGAGACCCAGTACTTC. Translated, it gives CASSLQAGGEETQYF.

This CDR3 reads CASSRKNPQFNTIYF. The CDR3 DNA reads TGTGCCAGCAGCCGGAAAAACCCACAGTTCAACACCATATATTTT. The chain joins TRBV5-6 to TRBJ1-3; D is undetermined. CDR1 and CDR2 from the germline V gene are SGHDT and YYEEEE. With 4 bases removed from V and 7 bases from J, the gap between germline ends came to 18 bases. The CDR3 has 15 amino acids. The full variable domain, in which reference TRBV5-6 and TRBJ1-3 provide the parts outside the CDR3, is DAGVTQSPTHLIKTRGQQVTLRCSPKSGHDTVSWYQQALGQGPQFIFQYYEEEERQRGNFPDRFSGHQFPNYSSELNVNALLLGDSALYLCASSRKNPQFNTIYFGEGSWLTVV.

The V gene is TRBV11-3, the J gene TRBJ2-7; tentative D call: TRBD2 (6 bases). Germline CDR1 SGHNT, CDR2 YENEEA. Between the trimmed V and J ends, which lost 3 bases and 4 bases, there was a span of 13 bases. The CDR3 spans 14 residues. CDR3 in amino acids: CASSFGGDGYEQYF. The CDR3 region has the DNA TGTGCCAGCAGCTTTGGCGGGGACGGATACGAGCAGTACTTC. The full variable domain, with the rest looked up from reference TRBV11-3 and TRBJ2-7, is EAGVVQSPRYKIIEKKQPVAFWCNPISGHNTLYWYLQNLGQGPELLIRYENEEAVDDSQLPKDRFSAERLKGVDSTLKIQPAELGDSAVYLCASSFGGDGYEQYFGPGTRLTVT.

The V call is TRBV10-3, the J call TRBJ1-1; D remains ambiguous. The length of the CDR3 is 15 residues. V was cut by 3 bases and J by 4 bases, with 15 bases left in between. Germline CDR1 is ENHRY and CDR2 is SYGVKD. CDR3 amino acids: CAISERRARGTEAFF. CDR3 DNA: TGTGCCATCAGTGAAAGGCGGGCTCGGGGCACTGAAGCTTTCTTT.

V usage is TRBV27 and J usage is TRBJ2-1; the match to TRBD1 covers 9 bases. The CDR3 length is 15 residues. The V and J ends lost 5 bases and 6 bases, in that order; junction bases with no gene match: 8. The germline CDR1 and CDR2 sequences are MNHEY and SMNVEV (reference sequence). The CDR3 sequence: CASSRGTGSFNEQFF. DNA for the CDR3: TGTGCCAGCAGTCGTGGGACAGGGAGTTTCAATGAGCAGTTCTTC.